Listed here are 28 T cell receptor beta chains from one sample, sequenced in a study of blood T cell repertoires in COVID-19. Data came from immunoSEQ multiplex PCR; TCRdb stores just in-frame clones and leaves some out. The table lists approximately 260,000 clones, around 92% of them singletons. The source material was PBMCs or T cells enriched from blood (not recorded which). The receptors derive from a woman aged 60-70 years who had recovered from COVID-19.

This sequence joins TRBV7-6 and TRBJ1-3; 8 bases line up with TRBD1. Germline V CDR1 and CDR2: SGHVS, FNYEAQ. The length of the CDR3 is 18 residues. J was trimmed by 3 bases and V by 3 bases; bases with no gene match: 13. CDR3 region: CASSFTVGAGGYGNTIYF. CDR3 nucleotide sequence: TGTGCCAGCAGCTTCACGGTTGGGGCAGGGGGCTATGGAAACACCATATATTTT.

The rearrangement joins TRBV3-1 (or the pseudogene TRBV3-2) to TRBJ1-5; the match to TRBD1 covers 7 bases. Looked up from germline, CDR1 is LGHDT and CDR2 is YNNKEL (reference sequence). The length of the CDR3 is 15 residues. V lost 2 bases to trimming and J lost 0 bases; unmatched junction nucleotides: 1. CDR3 DNA sequence: TGTGCCAGCAGCCAAACAGGGGATAGCAATCAGCCCCAGCATTTT. Translation: CASSQTGDSNQPQHF.

This clone was detected a few times. This chain joins TRBV6-6 and TRBJ1-6, with unresolved D. The CDR3 is 13 amino acids. Trimming cost V 5 bases and J 11 bases, with 13 bases left between them. The V gene's germline CDR1 is MNHNY and CDR2 SVGAGI (reference sequence). The DNA of the CDR3 is TGTGCCAGCAGTCGGGCGCCGAGGGCACCCCTCCACTTT. Encoded protein: CASSRAPRAPLHF.

V and J are TRBV11-2 and TRBJ2-5; D is undetermined. The CDR3 consists of 10 residues. Trimming removed 8 bases from V and 5 bases from J, with 6 bases in between. Germline CDR1 is SGHAT and CDR2 is FQNNGV. The CDR3 is CASGPETQYF. The DNA of the CDR3 is TGTGCCAGCGGCCCCGAGACCCAGTACTTC.

The rearrangement joins TRBV28 to TRBJ2-4; D call uncertain. V was trimmed by 6 bases and J by 6 bases, leaving 12 bases between them. The CDR3 runs 13 residues. Germline V gene lookup returns CDR1 MDHEN and CDR2 SYDVKM. The CDR3 sequence is CASSSWYTNIQYF. In DNA, the CDR3 is TGTGCCAGCAGCTCCTGGTACACAAACATTCAGTACTTC.

This chain uses TRBV10-1 with TRBJ2-7, with D perhaps matching TRBD2 (5 bases). The length of the CDR3 is 13 residues. Trimming left V 3 bases short and J 2 bases short, with 8 bases between. Per germline, CDR1 WNHNN and CDR2 SYGVQD (reference sequence). The CDR3: CASSDYGAYEQYF. The CDR3 DNA reads as TGCGCCAGCAGTGATTACGGGGCCTACGAGCAGTACTTC.

The chain recombines TRBV18 with TRBJ1-2, with D maybe TRBD1 (5 bases). The CDR3 totals 14 residues. CDR1 is KGHSH and CDR2 is LQKENI in the germline V gene. Trimming took 3 bases from V and 4 from J, leaving 12 bases between them. The CDR3 loop is CASSPGTQLYGYTF. CDR3 DNA: TGTGCCAGCTCACCGGGGACTCAACTCTATGGCTACACCTTC.

The chain joins TRBV2 to TRBJ2-2; no clear D gene. Per germline, CDR1 SNHLY and CDR2 FYNNEI. Trimming took 5 bases from V and 2 from J, leaving 9 bases between them. This CDR3 is built from 14 residues. CDR3 residues: CASSPSLNTGELFF. The CDR3 DNA follows: TGTGCCAGCAGTCCGAGCCTTAACACCGGGGAGCTGTTTTTT.

The V gene is TRBV19, the J gene TRBJ1-1; D is ambiguous. This CDR3 is built from 14 residues. Germline CDR1 LNHDA, CDR2 SQIVND (reference sequence). V was trimmed by 7 bases and J by 4 bases, leaving 16 bases between them. The CDR3 DNA is TGTGCCAGTACGGAGACGGATCGTATCACTGAAGCTTTCTTT. Encoded protein: CASTETDRITEAFF.

CDR3 sequence (DNA): TGCGCCAGCAGCCGACAGGGCCGGAATTCACCCCTCCACTTT. Encoded protein: CASSRQGRNSPLHF. The genes are TRBV10-2 and TRBJ1-6, with 7 bases that match TRBD1. The CDR3 totals 14 residues. Germline V CDR1 and CDR2: WSHSY, SAAADI. Losses at the gene ends were 6 bases for V and 7 bases for J; bases not matched to a gene: 6.

The chain employs TRBV6-6 and TRBJ2-7; D call uncertain. The CDR3 totals 13 residues. V was trimmed by 0 bases and J by 3 bases, leaving 6 bases between them. CDR1 is MNHNY and CDR2 is SVGAGI in the germline V gene (reference sequence). The CDR3 DNA reads as TGTGCCAGCAGTTACTCCCAGATCTACGAGCAGTACTTC. Residues: CASSYSQIYEQYF.

In this sample, this clone turned up once. V and J are TRBV7-9 and TRBJ1-2, with a weak D call TRBD1 (6 bases). CDR1 and CDR2 from the germline V gene are SEHNR and FQNEAQ (reference sequence). Trimming stripped 5 bases from V and 7 bases from J, with 17 bases between. The CDR3 has 14 residues. Here the CDR3 DNA reads TGTGCCAGCAGCCCGGACAGCCCTGCGGGTGGCTACACCTTC. As protein: CASSPDSPAGGYTF.

The chain is built from TRBV5-4 and TRBJ2-7, with TRBD1 as a possible D gene (6 bases). This CDR3 comprises 13 residues. V dropped 4 bases and J dropped 1 base, with 9 bases sitting between them. In germline, CDR1 is SGHNT, CDR2 YYREEE (reference sequence). Here the CDR3 DNA reads TGTGCCAGCAGCAAGGGACAATCCTACGAGCAGTACTTC. Amino acid sequence: CASSKGQSYEQYF.

Notes on this clone: Other DNA sequences from this sample encode an identical CDR3 as well. The rearrangement joins TRBV12-3 or TRBV12-4 to TRBJ2-3, with D hard to call. The CDR3 loop spans 13 amino acids. Trimming cost V 3 bases and J 0 bases, with 4 bases left between them. The CDR3 loop reads CASSFGSTDTQYF. Written as DNA, the CDR3 is TGTGCCAGCAGTTTCGGTAGCACAGATACGCAGTATTTT.

The rearrangement links TRBV28 to TRBJ1-2; 7 bases are a match to TRBD1. This CDR3 is 15 amino acids long. The junction had 10 bases not matched to a gene; V was cut back by 5 bases and J by 4 bases. CDR1 and CDR2 (germline): MDHEN, SYDVKM. CDR3 residues: CASSLPQGQIYGYTF. The CDR3 nucleotides are TGTGCCAGCAGTCTCCCTCAGGGACAGATCTATGGCTACACCTTC.

J is TRBJ1-1 and V is TRBV5-1; maybe TRBD1 (5 bases). Germline CDR1 is SGHRS and CDR2 is YFSETQ. Trimming took off 4 bases at V and 0 bases at J, with 10 bases between the two ends. There are 14 residues in the CDR3. The CDR3 nucleotides are TGCGCCAGCAGCAACTTACAGGTGAACACTGAAGCTTTCTTT. This translates into CASSNLQVNTEAFF.

This clone was observed a handful of times. The chain is built from TRBV5-1 and TRBJ2-2; TRBD2 agrees at 10 bases. The junction had 4 bases not matched to a gene; V was cut back by 5 bases and J by 3 bases. CDR1 is SGHRS, CDR2 YFSETQ, per germline. The CDR3 length is 15 residues. CDR3 in DNA: TGCGCCAGCAGGGGAGGGACTAGCGACACCGGGGAGCTGTTTTTT. This encodes CASRGGTSDTGELFF.

The chain uses TRBV5-1 and TRBJ2-2; 7 positions agree with TRBD2. The ends lost 4 bases at V and 4 bases at J; junction bases unmatched: 7. The CDR3 loop spans 15 amino acids. From germline, CDR1 is SGHRS and CDR2 YFSETQ. CDR3 coding DNA: TGCGCCAGCAGCCAAACTCGCGGGGGCACCGGGGAGCTGTTTTTT. The encoded protein is CASSQTRGGTGELFF.

This clone occurred once. The rearrangement joins TRBV9 to TRBJ2-7; no reliable D call. Deletions cut 8 bases from V and 3 bases from J, with 15 bases between. The CDR3 runs to 13 residues. The germline CDR1 and CDR2 sequences are SGDLS and YYNGEE. CDR3 in amino acids: CASALSPSYEQYF. In nucleotides, the CDR3 is TGTGCCAGTGCCCTTTCCCCGAGCTACGAGCAGTACTTC.

The CDR3, as DNA: TGTGCCTGGAGTGGCCACCAGGGGAGGGTAGGCGGCTACACCTTC. This gives the protein CAWSGHQGRVGGYTF. The rearrangement links TRBV30 to TRBJ1-2; D might be TRBD1 (6 bases). CDR3 length: 15 residues. Trimming cost V 1 base and J 8 bases, with 20 bases left between them. The germline gives CDR1 GTSNPN, CDR2 SVGIG (reference sequence).

J is TRBJ1-6 and V is TRBV3-1 (or the pseudogene TRBV3-2); 11 bases fit TRBD1. The CDR3 loop spans 13 amino acids. Germline CDR1 reads LGHDT; CDR2 reads YNNKEL (reference sequence). The V and J ends lost 5 bases and 18 bases, in that order; junction bases with no gene match: 9. The CDR3 DNA reads as TGTGCCAGCAGCTTGGGGGACAGGGGGATCAGCCACTTT. This sequence encodes CASSLGDRGISHF.

The V gene is TRBV30, the J gene TRBJ1-2, with 7 bases lining up with TRBD1. The CDR3 spans 15 residues. Germline V gene data show CDR1 as GTSNPN and CDR2 as SVGIG (reference sequence). V was clipped by 2 bases and J by 5 bases; unmatched bases: 11. The CDR3 sequence is CAWSNPGTATYGYTF. CDR3 DNA sequence: TGTGCCTGGAGTAACCCCGGGACAGCGACGTATGGCTACACCTTC.

Only a few counts were recorded for this clone. This sequence joins TRBV5-6 and TRBJ2-7; 7 bases are shared with TRBD1. In germline, CDR1 is SGHDT, CDR2 YYEEEE. V was clipped by 5 bases and J by 4 bases; unmatched bases: 3. This CDR3 spans 12 amino acids. In DNA form, the CDR3 reads TGTGCCAGCAGGAGACAGGGTTACGAGCAGTACTTC. It translates to CASRRQGYEQYF.

This clone was seen just once. The V call is TRBV5-4, the J call TRBJ1-2; no clear D gene. The ends were cut back, 7 bases at V and 1 base at J, with 11 bases in the middle. The CDR3 runs 13 residues. Germline V gene sequence: CDR1 SGHNT, CDR2 YYREEE (reference sequence). In nucleotides, the CDR3 is TGTGCCAGCGGAGTACGAGATAACTATGGCTACACCTTC. This gives the protein CASGVRDNYGYTF.

This chain joins TRBV29-1 and TRBJ2-7; 10 bases are a match to TRBD1. Germline lookup yields CDR1 SQVTM and CDR2 ANQGSEA. The V segment lost 5 bases and the J segment 4 bases; nucleotides outside the gene matches: 5. This CDR3 is built from 13 residues. As DNA, the CDR3 is TGCAGCGTTCGGACAGGGGGATTGTACGAGCAGTACTTC. This translates into CSVRTGGLYEQYF.

The chain couples TRBV3-1 (or the pseudogene TRBV3-2) to TRBJ1-5; a possible D gene is TRBD1 (5 bases). Germline V lookup: CDR1 LGHDT, CDR2 YNNKEL (reference sequence). V lost 7 bases and J lost 9, with 19 bases in between. The CDR3 runs 14 residues. CDR3 DNA: TGTGCCAGCAACACCGACAGACCCTTTCGGCCCCAGCATTTT. It yields the protein CASNTDRPFRPQHF.

The V gene is TRBV7-9, the J gene TRBJ2-1; 9 bases align to TRBD2. Germline V CDR1 and CDR2: SEHNR, FQNEAQ (reference sequence). The CDR3 extends over 13 amino acids. After removal of 5 bases from V and 8 bases from J, the junction contained 4 bases not matched to a gene. In DNA, the CDR3 is TGTGCCAGCAGCAGCGGGAGGTTGGATGAGCAGTTCTTC. Amino acid sequence: CASSSGRLDEQFF.

This clone is a singleton in its sample. CDR3 nucleotides: TGTGCCAGCAGAGCTGGGGGGGGACTGAACACCGGGGAGCTGTTTTTT. This encodes CASRAGGGLNTGELFF. This chain connects TRBV3-1 (or the pseudogene TRBV3-2) to TRBJ2-2; TRBD2 agrees at 7 bases. Trimming removed 6 bases from V and 1 base from J; junction bases left unmatched: 8. Germline CDR1 and CDR2: LGHDT and YNNKEL (reference sequence). The CDR3 has 16 residues.